Shown below are 17 T cell receptor beta chains from a single sample sequenced in a study of shared clonotypes between healthy human individuals (dated by TCRdb to the early 2020s). The receptor library was made with the immunoSEQ multiplex PCR assay. Here the immuneACCESS table is served through TCRdb, limited to in-frame sequences with V and J called. Missing clones are a known gap in these copies; in checked studies unresolved V genes cover under half, and the rest lacks a known reason. The sample records some 2,500,000 clones, under 95% of which are singletons. Together, the top ten hold about 0.34% of the sample. Material: naive CD4+ T cells from PBMCs. Taken with the paper, the label for cell subset or site translates to: CD45RA+ positively selected. The receptors stem from a man aged 18 to 29 in good health. Some clones in this sample may be carry-over from other donors' samples.

The genes are TRBV11-2 and TRBJ2-1, with D possibly matching TRBD1 (5 bases). The germline gives CDR1 SGHAT, CDR2 FQNNGV. This CDR3 is 13 amino acids long. Trimming left V 5 bases short and J 8 bases short, with 13 bases between. The CDR3 coding sequence is TGTGCCAGCAGCCAGAGACCAGGGTATGAGCAGTTCTTC. Amino acid sequence: CASSQRPGYEQFF.

CDR3 loop: CASKGQGANTGELFF. As DNA, the CDR3 is TGTGCCAGCAAGGGACAGGGGGCGAACACCGGGGAGCTGTTTTTT. The chain combines TRBV2 with TRBJ2-2; TRBD1 agrees at 11 bases. Unmatched junction bases numbered 1, after V lost 7 bases and J lost 0 bases. Germline CDR1 reads SNHLY; CDR2 reads FYNNEI. The CDR3 runs 15 residues. Full variable domain (remainder filled in from reference TRBV2 and TRBJ2-2): EPEVTQTPSHQVTQMGQEVILRCVPISNHLYFYWYRQILGQKVEFLVSFYNNEISEKSEIFDDQFSVERPDGSNFTLKIRSTKLEDSAMYFCASKGQGANTGELFFGEGSRLTVL.

The CDR3 sequence: CASSFLGSSGPNYGYTF. CDR3 in DNA: TGTGCCAGCAGTTTTTTAGGGAGTAGCGGTCCTAACTATGGCTACACCTTC. V usage is TRBV28 and J usage is TRBJ1-2; no clear D. The length of the CDR3 is 17 residues. Trimming pared 3 bases from V and 0 bases from J, leaving 17 bases between. Germline V gene sequence: CDR1 MDHEN, CDR2 SYDVKM.

The gene calls are TRBV7-6 and TRBJ2-1; D uncertain. Germline V lookup: CDR1 SGHVS, CDR2 FNYEAQ. Trimming removed 2 bases from V and 2 bases from J, with 7 bases in between. This CDR3 spans 14 amino acids. The CDR3: CASSLQTPYNEQFF. The CDR3 DNA follows: TGTGCCAGCAGCTTACAGACCCCCTACAATGAGCAGTTCTTC.

This clone was recorded a few times. The same CDR3 can be traced to other DNA sequences in this sample. The chain recombines TRBV7-9 with TRBJ1-1; D uncertain. The CDR3 is made up of 13 amino acids. CDR1 SEHNR and CDR2 FQNEAQ come from the germline V gene (reference sequence). V was pared by 1 base and J by 2 bases, with 5 bases between. DNA for the CDR3: TGTGCCAGCAGCTTAGTCCTTAACACTGAAGCTTTCTTT. Its translation: CASSLVLNTEAFF.

The chain couples TRBV6-6 to TRBJ2-2; no clear D gene. Germline CDR1 reads MNHNY; CDR2 reads SVGAGI (reference sequence). The CDR3 contains 16 residues. V was trimmed by 2 bases and J by 1 base, leaving 11 bases between them. DNA for the CDR3: TGTGCCAGCAGTTACCATGACCCGAGGAACACCGGGGAGCTGTTTTTT. Residues: CASSYHDPRNTGELFF.

A single count supports this clone. The genes are TRBV27 and TRBJ2-4; TRBD1 might be the D (5 bases). Germline V lookup: CDR1 MNHEY, CDR2 SMNVEV (reference sequence). The CDR3 totals 17 residues. The ends were cut back, 4 bases at V and 0 bases at J, with 16 bases in the middle. The CDR3 spells CASSSVVRGLAKNIQYF. The CDR3 DNA is TGTGCCAGCAGTTCGGTAGTAAGGGGTTTAGCCAAAAACATTCAGTACTTC.

The chain employs TRBV19 and TRBJ2-2, with 11 bases identical to TRBD2. Trimming removed 4 bases from V and 6 bases from J; junction bases left unmatched: 4. This CDR3 contains 15 residues. Germline values: CDR1 LNHDA, CDR2 SQIVND (reference sequence). The CDR3, as DNA: TGTGCCAGTAGTAAGCTAGCGGGAGGATCCGGGGAGCTGTTTTTT. Its translation: CASSKLAGGSGELFF.

The V gene is TRBV5-6, the J gene TRBJ1-3; D is undetermined. CDR1 is SGHDT, CDR2 YYEEEE, per germline. The CDR3 is 15 residues long. V was clipped by 4 bases and J by 4 bases, with 15 bases between them. CDR3 DNA sequence: TGTGCCAGCAGCCACCTCCCGGGGTCCGGAAACACCATATATTTT. This sequence encodes CASSHLPGSGNTIYF.

CDR3 sequence (DNA): TGTGCCAGCAGCCCAAAACTAGCGGTCCAAGAGACCCAGTACTTC. Translating gives CASSPKLAVQETQYF. The genes are TRBV5-4 and TRBJ2-5, with 8 bases matching TRBD2. CDR3 length: 15 amino acids. Germline V gene data show CDR1 as SGHNT and CDR2 as YYREEE (reference sequence). J was trimmed by 1 base and V by 4 bases; bases with no gene match: 6.

The rearrangement links TRBV4-1 to TRBJ1-6; 7 bases fit TRBD1. Germline-derived CDR1 and CDR2 are MGHRA and YSYEKL. V gave up 4 bases and J gave up 7 bases; unmatched junction bases: 7. This CDR3 region has 15 residues. This CDR3 is CASSPQTGENSPLHF. The CDR3 DNA reads TGCGCCAGCAGCCCACAAACAGGGGAAAATTCACCCCTCCACTTT.

The V call is TRBV6-1, the J call TRBJ1-2, with 9 positions matching TRBD1. This CDR3 is 14 amino acids long. Looked up from germline, CDR1 is MNHNS and CDR2 is SASEGT. V was clipped by 8 bases and J by 8 bases; unmatched bases: 12. CDR3 loop: CASHKVQGAGGYTF. CDR3 DNA: TGTGCCAGCCATAAAGTACAGGGGGCGGGCGGCTACACCTTC.

V and J are TRBV9 and TRBJ2-7, with 7 bases aligning to TRBD1. This CDR3 comprises 13 residues. CDR1 and CDR2 from the germline V gene are SGDLS and YYNGEE. V was pared by 1 base and J by 5 bases, with 3 bases of the junction left unmatched. In DNA, the CDR3 is TGTGCCAGCAGCGTAAGGGGGCAGGACGAGCAGTACTTC. Its protein is CASSVRGQDEQYF.

The chain couples TRBV28 to TRBJ1-2, with D unclear. This CDR3 has 14 residues. Germline V gene lookup returns CDR1 MDHEN and CDR2 SYDVKM. V lost 2 bases and J lost 2, with 9 bases in between. DNA of the CDR3: TGTGCCAGCAGTTTACGGTCGGGGAACTATGGCTACACCTTC. Translated: CASSLRSGNYGYTF.

The chain links TRBV7-3 to TRBJ2-1; 11 nucleotides line up with TRBD2. Per germline, CDR1 SGHTA and CDR2 FQGTGA. The CDR3 is 14 amino acids. Germline trimming cut 9 bases from V and 7 bases from J; bases unmatched to any gene: 8. This CDR3 reads CASSTSGKGNEQFF. DNA of the CDR3: TGTGCCAGTTCGACTAGCGGGAAGGGGAATGAGCAGTTCTTC.

V gene TRBV5-1 combines with J gene TRBJ2-7; 12 positions match TRBD2. There are 17 residues in the CDR3. Germline lookup yields CDR1 SGHRS and CDR2 YFSETQ. V was pared by 4 bases and J by 3 bases, with 11 bases of the junction left unmatched. The CDR3 sequence is CASSPSTSGRVGYEQYF. CDR3 DNA: TGCGCCAGCAGCCCGTCGACTAGCGGGAGAGTAGGCTACGAGCAGTACTTC.

The chain combines TRBV6-5 with TRBJ1-2; D is ambiguous. The CDR3 runs to 14 residues. Germline CDR1 is MNHEY and CDR2 is SVGAGI. Trimming removed 3 bases from V and 3 bases from J, with 11 bases in between. CDR3 bases: TGTGCCAGCAGTTATCGGCAGTCCGACTATGGCTACACCTTC. Its translation is CASSYRQSDYGYTF.